The 22 T cell receptor beta chains presented below share a single source sample, sequenced in a study of T cells after yellow fever vaccination. TCRdb called the 5' RACE reads again in MiXCR, with one record for every CDR3 protein. The sample has some 350,000 distinct CDR3 sequences, roughly 10% seen once; the top ten hold roughly a sixth. The source was PBMCs, collected on the day of the first yellow fever vaccination. These receptors were taken from a man aged 18-30 years who received the YFV17D yellow fever vaccine.

The rearrangement links TRBV7-2 to TRBJ2-3, with 10 bases aligning to TRBD2. Trimming cost V 6 bases and J 9 bases; bases outside gene matches: 12. The CDR3 covers 15 residues. Germline V lookup: CDR1 SGHTA, CDR2 FQGNSA. The CDR3 bases are TGTGCCAGCAGTCCAGGACTAGCGGCGTTAGGCACGCAGTATTTT. This gives the protein CASSPGLAALGTQYF.

The V and J genes are TRBV5-4 and TRBJ1-3; D not certain. The germline V gene has CDR1 SGHNT and CDR2 YYREEE (reference sequence). The V end lost 4 bases, the J end lost 0 bases, and 11 bases lay between the germline ends. This CDR3 is 15 amino acids long. The CDR3 is CASSRERTSGNTIYF. The CDR3 DNA is TGTGCCAGCAGCAGAGAGAGGACCTCTGGAAACACCATATATTTT.

This clonotype was seen only a few times. The chain is built from TRBV5-1 and TRBJ2-1; D possibly corresponds to TRBD2 (6 bases). Germline CDR1 SGHRS, CDR2 YFSETQ. The V gene lost 2 bases and the J gene lost 5 bases, with 8 bases spanning the gap. This CDR3 comprises 13 residues. The CDR3 reads CASSFGGDNEQFF. The CDR3 nucleotides read TGCGCCAGCAGCTTTGGCGGGGACAATGAGCAGTTCTTC.

This clonotype was recorded at least ten times. This sequence joins TRBV5-6 and TRBJ1-5; TRBD1 matches at 8 bases. Germline CDR1 is SGHDT and CDR2 is YYEEEE. CDR3 length equals 14 residues. J gave up 5 bases and V 1 base, and 2 bases lay outside the gene matches. In nucleotides, the CDR3 is TGTGCCAGCAGCTTGTCAGGGGGCGATCAGCCCCAGCATTTT. Encoded protein: CASSLSGGDQPQHF.

The V and J genes are TRBV12-3 or TRBV12-4 and TRBJ1-5; tentative D call: TRBD1 (5 bases). V lost 5 bases to trimming and J lost 6 bases, with 20 bases between them. This CDR3 has 16 amino acids. CDR3 coding DNA: TGTGCCAGCAGTCCCGAGGGGTATACTATAAGTCAGCCCCAGCATTTT. Its protein is CASSPEGYTISQPQHF.

The chain is built from TRBV7-2 and TRBJ2-5; the D gene is possibly TRBD2 (6 bases). The V and J ends lost 11 bases and 4 bases respectively, with 14 bases between them. CDR1 is SGHTA and CDR2 is FQGNSA in the germline V gene. This CDR3 is 12 amino acids long. CDR3 DNA: TGTGCCGCGGGCGGGGACGGAGAGACCCAGTACTTC. This codes for CAAGGDGETQYF.

The chain recombines TRBV5-1 with TRBJ1-3; the match to TRBD1 covers 9 bases. With 0 bases clipped from V and 0 bases from J, the junction kept 4 bases outside the gene matches. The CDR3 runs 17 residues. Germline CDR1 is SGHRS and CDR2 is YFSETQ. The CDR3 bases are TGCGCCAGCAGCTTGGTCGGGACAGGGAGCTCTGGAAACACCATATATTTT. It translates to CASSLVGTGSSGNTIYF.

The chain carries TRBV28 and TRBJ2-7; D is unclear. CDR3 length equals 11 residues. Germline lookup yields CDR1 MDHEN and CDR2 SYDVKM. CDR3 sequence: CASSHGYEQNV. DNA of the CDR3: TGTGCCAGCAGTCATGGATACGAGCAGAACGTC.

The chain employs TRBV12-3 or TRBV12-4 and TRBJ1-6, with D maybe TRBD1 (6 bases). This CDR3 is built from 17 residues. V was pared by 3 bases and J by 8 bases, with 20 bases between. The CDR3 region has the DNA TGTGCCAGCAGTTTGTTCTTCAGGACAGAGGAAGATTCACCCCTCCACTTT. Its protein is CASSLFFRTEEDSPLHF.

Points on this clonotype: Germline and junction disagree at one end, which may indicate a read error. The V and J genes are TRBV18 and TRBJ2-2; D gene uncertain. From germline, CDR1 is KGHSH and CDR2 LQKENI. The CDR3 is 14 residues long. This chain's CDR3 is CASTPLANTGELFF. CDR3 DNA sequence: TGTGCCAGCACACCGTTAGCAAACACCGGGGAGCTGTTTTTT.

This clonotype was counted between two and nine times. The rearrangement uses TRBV20-1 and TRBJ2-7, with D possibly being TRBD1 (5 bases). Germline assignment: CDR1 DFQATT and CDR2 SNEGSKA (reference sequence). The CDR3 spans 14 residues. V lost 0 bases, J lost 5 bases, and 14 bases lay in between. The CDR3 protein is CSARDGRRADEQYV. DNA of the CDR3: TGCAGTGCTAGAGATGGGCGCAGGGCCGACGAGCAGTACGTC.

This clonotype has a count of ten or more. This sequence joins TRBV6-5 and TRBJ1-1, with D uncertain. Per the germline V gene, CDR1 is MNHEY and CDR2 is SVGAGI. Trimming stripped 2 bases from V and 5 bases from J, with 12 bases between. This CDR3 region has 14 residues. The CDR3 spells CASSYRRPGTEAFF. CDR3 nucleotides: TGTGCCAGCAGTTACCGTCGGCCAGGTACTGAAGCTTTCTTT.

The V and J genes are TRBV11-2 and TRBJ1-2; D remains unclear. CDR1 and CDR2 (germline): SGHAT, FQNNGV. The CDR3 has 14 residues. The V and J ends lost 0 bases and 5 bases respectively, with 10 bases between them. The CDR3: CASSLEERGYGYTF. The DNA for the CDR3 is TGTGCCAGCAGCTTAGAGGAGAGAGGATATGGCTACACCTTC. The variable domain in full, with the rest retrieved from reference TRBV11-2 and TRBJ1-2, is EAGVAQSPRYKIIEKRQSVAFWCNPISGHATLYWYQQILGQGPKLLIQFQNNGVVDDSQLPKDRFSAERLKGVDSTLKIQPAKLEDSAVYLCASSLEERGYGYTFGSGTRLTVV.

V is TRBV6-4 and J is TRBJ1-6; the match to TRBD1 covers 10 bases. From germline, CDR1 is MRHNA and CDR2 SNTAGT. This CDR3 is 17 amino acids long. After removal of 5 bases from V and 5 bases from J, the junction contained 9 bases not matched to a gene. CDR3: CASSHPGQGENNSPLHF. The CDR3 DNA sequence: TGTGCCAGCAGTCACCCTGGACAGGGGGAAAATAATTCACCCCTCCACTTT.

In this sample, this clonotype turned up a few times. The J gene is TRBJ2-1, the V gene TRBV14; D is unclear. V lost 0 bases and J lost 3, with 9 bases in between. CDR3 length: 15 residues. Germline lookup yields CDR1 SGHDN and CDR2 FVKESK. The CDR3 sequence: CASSQERAYYNEQFF. CDR3 bases: TGTGCCAGCAGCCAAGAACGGGCCTACTACAATGAGCAGTTCTTC.

This clonotype was detected only a few times. The rearrangement links TRBV6-2 or TRBV6-3 to TRBJ2-7; TRBD2 aligns across 7 bases. There are 15 residues in the CDR3. The V gene end was trimmed by 2 bases and the J gene end by 3 bases; junction bases not matched to a gene: 7. The germline V gene encodes CDR1 MNHEY and CDR2 SVGEGT. CDR3 in amino acids: CASSYDGRGNYEQYF. For the CDR3, the DNA is TGTGCCAGCAGTTACGACGGGCGGGGGAACTACGAGCAGTACTTC.

This clonotype has a handful of counts. The rearrangement uses TRBV5-6 and TRBJ2-5; D gene uncertain. Germline CDR1 reads SGHDT; CDR2 reads YYEEEE. V lost 3 bases and J 1 base, leaving 10 bases between the germline ends. The CDR3 is made up of 14 amino acids. CDR3 amino acids: CASSSGPFQETQYF. The CDR3 DNA reads TGTGCCAGCAGCTCCGGACCCTTCCAAGAGACCCAGTACTTC.

Concerning this clonotype: A read error may produce the germline difference seen at one junction end. V usage is TRBV5-1 and J usage is TRBJ2-1; 10 nucleotides match TRBD2. The CDR3 extends over 15 amino acids. Germline CDR1 SGHRS, CDR2 YFSETQ. The CDR3, as DNA: TGCGCCAGCAACTTGGAGGCTAGCGGGGGTGGTGAGCAGTTCTTC. It encodes CASNLEASGGGEQFF.

In its sample, this clonotype was seen a few times. The rearrangement joins TRBV5-5 to TRBJ2-5; D perhaps matches TRBD2 (5 bases). The V end lost 4 bases, the J end lost 4 bases, and 11 bases lay between the germline ends. The germline gives CDR1 SGHKS, CDR2 YYEKEE (reference sequence). The CDR3 spans 13 residues. The CDR3 spells CASSVDSPETQYF. The DNA of the CDR3 is TGTGCCAGCAGCGTGGACTCCCCAGAGACCCAGTACTTC.

The chain links TRBV6-2 or TRBV6-3 to TRBJ2-7; the D is unclear. This CDR3 has 11 amino acids. The germline CDR1 and CDR2 sequences are MNHEY and SVGEGT. The germline V and J ends were trimmed by 8 bases and 4 bases, with 9 bases remaining between them. CDR3: CASGKFYEQYV. The CDR3 region has the DNA TGTGCCAGCGGAAAGTTTTACGAGCAGTACGTC.

The chain couples TRBV5-4 to TRBJ1-1; D remains ambiguous. V lost 1 base, J lost 8 bases, and 9 bases lay in between. Germline values: CDR1 SGHNT, CDR2 YYREEE (reference sequence). The CDR3 loop spans 12 amino acids. The CDR3 nucleotides are TGTGCCAGCAGCTTGTATCTAAGAGAAGCTTTCTTT. It yields the protein CASSLYLREAFF.

This clonotype has a handful of counts. The chain joins TRBV5-1 to TRBJ2-1, with D perhaps TRBD1 (6 bases). Germline lookup yields CDR1 SGHRS and CDR2 YFSETQ. The CDR3 sequence is 15 residues long. The V gene lost 0 bases and the J gene lost 8 bases, with 15 bases spanning the gap. The CDR3 sequence: CASSLGSRGNDEQFF. The CDR3, as DNA: TGCGCCAGCAGCTTGGGGTCCAGGGGTAACGATGAGCAGTTCTTC.